This T cell receptor (beta chain) was sequenced during a study of blood T cell repertoires in COVID-19 (dated by TCRdb to the early 2020s). Notes on the research overall: Samples covering the acute and convalescent phases of COVID-19 were provided by collaborators in the United States, Italy and Spain. Subjects who had been exposed to COVID-19, were actively infected with it, or had recovered from it provided the deeply sampled blood TCRbeta repertoires that made up the dataset. The repertoires were made available in a free public database intended to serve as a resource for research on the immune response to SARS-CoV-2. The prospective study material was composed of cDNA or gDNA derived from T cells, B-cell-depleted T cells, or PBMCs. Where HLA class I and class II types were available, the types were taken from metadata supplied by the sample provider, not from assay-based typing. Nearly every sample came with metadata listing a de-identified subject ID, COVID-19 status, age in years and sex. Samples were obtained from the ongoing ImmuneRACE study (first 160 participants) and from about 1,300 subjects provided by 6 global collaborators.

Participants in the prospective study were aged roughly 18 to 100 years, lived in some 24 United States geographic areas, and enrolled through a virtual design. In the prospective study, cohorts were assigned on the basis of participant-reported clinical history obtained from a screening survey and a study questionnaire. For ImmuneRACE Cohort 3, a participant was defined as recovered based on two consecutive negative NP/OP PCR tests, clearance by a healthcare professional, or resolution of symptoms. Each participant in the prospective study had whole blood, serum and a nasopharyngeal or oropharyngeal swab collected by mobile phlebotomists. Prospective study participants could optionally give additional blood draws and questionnaires over an approximately 2-month period. Blood samples from the prospective study were shipped frozen or at room temperature prior to DNA extraction. The junction carries 11 bases between V and J, which are trimmed by 4 bases and 2 bases respectively. As encoded in the germline V gene, CDR1 is SGHRS while CDR2 is YFSETQ. The CDR3 goes from the cysteine to the phenylalanine over 14 residues. Of the read, only the CDR3 DNA is kept; its 42 bases are in frame from base 1.

Overall study outcomes, separate from this receptor: The amount of clinical and demographic metadata varied by source and participant and was provided uncurated.

Regarding this clone: The specificity of this receptor is unknown. No much larger clone is present one base from it, and per-base qualities are unavailable.

TCRbeta CDR3 regions were amplified from genomic DNA using the immunoSEQ Assay, a bias-controlled multiplex PCR. Per the source publication's procedure: The number of nucleated cells in each sample was estimated from the amplification of reference gene primers within the assay. To quantify the absolute abundance of each unique TCRbeta CDR3 rearrangement, sequence reads were collapsed and filtered. For each sample, productive Simpson clonality was calculated as the square root of Simpson's diversity index across productive rearrangements. TCRdb mirrors the immuneACCESS table, restricted to in-frame sequences. Some clones are absent from its copies; in checked studies, under half trace to an unresolved V gene, and the reason for the others is unknown. The V and J calls and the clone size are those of that table, but D and trimming were determined from the DNA. The sample table records about 150,000 clones; 84% of these occur just once. Roughly 8% of the sample goes to the ten largest clones.

The clonotype was recovered from a woman between 50 and 59 years old who had recovered from COVID-19. The sample was PBMCs or T cells enriched from blood (not recorded which). This receptor chain uses TRBV5-1 and TRBJ2-3, with TRBD2 as a weak D call on 6 bases. The CDR3 in this case is CASSPGDFTDTQYF. The DNA is as follows: TGCGCCAGCAGCCCCGGGGACTTCACAGATACGCAGTATTTT.